This TCR beta chain originates from a study of patients and donors after allogeneic stem cell transplantation. TCRdb recomputed calls from the RT-PCR reads with MiXCR, one row per CDR3 protein. In the table there are about a million distinct CDR3 sequences, approximately 18% of which are singletons. After removal of 1 base from V and 7 bases from J, the junction contained 6 bases not matched to a gene. This CDR3 contains 16 residues. Germline CDR1 SGHTA, CDR2 FQGNSA. The chain employs TRBV7-2 and TRBJ2-3; 12 nucleotides agree with TRBD2. The specimen was blood, either unsorted or a sorted T cell fraction (not recorded which). The TCR sequence derives from a human donor who was either an allogeneic HSCT recipient or a stem cell or donor lymphocyte infusion donor (not recorded which). It is not recorded whose cells these are; they may come from a transplant donor. This CDR3 reads CASSLVASGGAHTQYF. The DNA for the CDR3 is TGTGCCAGCAGCTTAGTGGCTAGCGGGGGGGCGCATACGCAGTATTTT. Variable domain in full (rest from reference TRBV7-2 and TRBJ2-3): GAGVSQSPSNKVTEKGKDVELRCDPISGHTALYWYRQSLGQGLEFLIYFQGNSAPDKSGLPSDRFSAERTGGSVSTLTIQRTQQEDSAVYLCASSLVASGGAHTQYFGPGTRLTVL.